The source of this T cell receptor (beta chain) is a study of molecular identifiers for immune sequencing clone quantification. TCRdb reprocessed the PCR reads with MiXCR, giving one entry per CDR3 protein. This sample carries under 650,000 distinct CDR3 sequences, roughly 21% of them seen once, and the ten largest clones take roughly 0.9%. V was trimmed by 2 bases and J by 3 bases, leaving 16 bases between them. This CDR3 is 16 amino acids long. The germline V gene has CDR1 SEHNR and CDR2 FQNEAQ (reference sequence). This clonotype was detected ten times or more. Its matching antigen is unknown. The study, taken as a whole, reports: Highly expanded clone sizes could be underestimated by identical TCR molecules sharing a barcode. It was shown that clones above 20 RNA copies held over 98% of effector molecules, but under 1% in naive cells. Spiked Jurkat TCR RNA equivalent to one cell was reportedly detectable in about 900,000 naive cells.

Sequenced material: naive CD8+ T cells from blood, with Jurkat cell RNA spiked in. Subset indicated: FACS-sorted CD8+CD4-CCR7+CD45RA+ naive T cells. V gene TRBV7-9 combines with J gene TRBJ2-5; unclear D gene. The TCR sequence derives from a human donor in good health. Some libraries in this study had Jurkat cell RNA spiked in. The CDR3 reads CASSLMSNEREETQYF. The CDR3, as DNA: TGTGCCAGCAGCTTAATGTCCAACGAAAGAGAAGAGACCCAGTACTTC.